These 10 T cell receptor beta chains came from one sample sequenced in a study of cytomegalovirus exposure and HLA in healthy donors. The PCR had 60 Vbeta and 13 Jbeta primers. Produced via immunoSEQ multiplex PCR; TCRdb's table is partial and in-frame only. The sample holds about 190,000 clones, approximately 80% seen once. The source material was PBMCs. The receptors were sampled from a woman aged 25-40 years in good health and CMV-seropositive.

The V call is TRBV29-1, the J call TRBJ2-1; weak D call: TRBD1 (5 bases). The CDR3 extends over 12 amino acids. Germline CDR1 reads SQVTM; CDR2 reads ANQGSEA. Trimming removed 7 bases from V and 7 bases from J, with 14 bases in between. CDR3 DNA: TGCAGCGCCGAAGGTCCAGGGAATGAGCAGTTCTTC. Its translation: CSAEGPGNEQFF.

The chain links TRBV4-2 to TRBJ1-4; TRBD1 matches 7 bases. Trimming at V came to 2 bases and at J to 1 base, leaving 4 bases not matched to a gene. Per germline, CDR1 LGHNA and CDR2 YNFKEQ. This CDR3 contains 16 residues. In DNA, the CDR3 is TGTGCCAGCAGCCAATTGAGACAGGGAACTAATGAAAAACTGTTTTTT. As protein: CASSQLRQGTNEKLFF.

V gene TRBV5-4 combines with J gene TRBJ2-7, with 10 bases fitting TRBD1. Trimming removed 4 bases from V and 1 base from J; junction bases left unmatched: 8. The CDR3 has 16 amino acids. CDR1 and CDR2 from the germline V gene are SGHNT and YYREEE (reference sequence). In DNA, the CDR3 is TGTGCCAGCAGCCCGGGGGACAGGGGAGGGTCCTACGAGCAGTACTTC. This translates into CASSPGDRGGSYEQYF.

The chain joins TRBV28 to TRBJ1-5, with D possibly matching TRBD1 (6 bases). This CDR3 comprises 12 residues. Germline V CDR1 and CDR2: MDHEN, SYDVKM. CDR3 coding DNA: TGTGTAACACAGGGAAGCAATCAGCCCCAGCATTTT. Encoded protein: CVTQGSNQPQHF.

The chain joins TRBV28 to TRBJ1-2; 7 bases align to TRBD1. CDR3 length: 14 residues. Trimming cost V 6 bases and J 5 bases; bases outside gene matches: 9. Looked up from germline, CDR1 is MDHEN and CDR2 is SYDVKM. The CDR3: CASRYPGQSYGYTF. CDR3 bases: TGTGCCAGCAGATACCCGGGACAGTCTTATGGCTACACCTTC.

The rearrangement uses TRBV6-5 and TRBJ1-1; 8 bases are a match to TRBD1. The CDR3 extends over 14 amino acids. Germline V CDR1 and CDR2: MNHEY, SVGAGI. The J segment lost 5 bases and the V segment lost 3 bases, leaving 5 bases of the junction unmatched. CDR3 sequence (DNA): TGTGCCAGCAGTTATCGACAGGGGAAGACTGAAGCTTTCTTT. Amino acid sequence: CASSYRQGKTEAFF.

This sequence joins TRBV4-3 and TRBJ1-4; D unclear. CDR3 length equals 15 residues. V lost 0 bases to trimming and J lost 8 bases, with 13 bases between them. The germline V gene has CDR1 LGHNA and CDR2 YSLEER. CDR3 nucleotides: TGCGCCAGCAGCCAAGAATTTGGAGTTCAAGAAAAACTGTTTTTT. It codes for CASSQEFGVQEKLFF.

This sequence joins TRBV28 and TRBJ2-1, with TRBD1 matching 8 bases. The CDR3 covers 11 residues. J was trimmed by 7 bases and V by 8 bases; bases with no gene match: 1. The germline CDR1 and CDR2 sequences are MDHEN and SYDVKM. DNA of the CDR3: TGTGCCAGCCGGGACAGGAATGAGCAGTTCTTC. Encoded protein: CASRDRNEQFF.

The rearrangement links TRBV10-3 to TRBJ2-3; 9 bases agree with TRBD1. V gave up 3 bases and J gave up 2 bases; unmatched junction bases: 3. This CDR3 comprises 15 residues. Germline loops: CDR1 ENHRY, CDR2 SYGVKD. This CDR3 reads CAISEGTGPTDTQYF. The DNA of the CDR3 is TGTGCCATCAGTGAAGGGACAGGGCCCACAGATACGCAGTATTTT.

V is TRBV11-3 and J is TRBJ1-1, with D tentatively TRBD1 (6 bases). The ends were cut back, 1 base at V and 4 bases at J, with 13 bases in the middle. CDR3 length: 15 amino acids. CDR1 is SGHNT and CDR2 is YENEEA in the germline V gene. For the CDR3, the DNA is TGTGCCAGCAGCTTAGCTAGGGGGTTCGGCACTGAAGCTTTCTTT. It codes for CASSLARGFGTEAFF.